This T cell receptor beta chain was identified during a study of blood T cell repertoires in COVID-19. Participants came from 24 US areas, aged about 18 to 100 years. The V and J ends lost 1 base and 1 base respectively, with 4 bases between them. The CDR3 loop spans 13 amino acids. CDR1 SGHRS and CDR2 YFSETQ come from the germline V gene. Study processing details: It was from reference gene primer amplification that nucleated cell counts were estimated. Using immunoSEQ multiplex PCR, the repertoire was profiled, and TCRdb retains in-frame clones only, with some absent. The V and J calls and clone size are taken from that table; D and trimming were inferred from the DNA. The repertoire holds roughly 160,000 clones, with 79% as singletons.

This receptor was taken from a woman in her seventies in a cohort exposed to, infected with or recovered from COVID-19 (not recorded which). The chain employs TRBV5-1 and TRBJ2-3; D unclear. The sample was PBMCs or T cells enriched from blood (not recorded which). The CDR3 region is CASSLRGTDTQYF. The CDR3 DNA follows: TGCGCCAGCAGCTTGCGGGGCACAGATACGCAGTATTTT.